The sequence of this T cell receptor (beta chain) was determined in a study of T cells after yellow fever vaccination. The V gene lost 7 bases and the J gene lost 4 bases, with 16 bases spanning the gap. CDR3 size: 14 residues. CDR1 is LGHDT and CDR2 is YNNKEL in the germline V gene (reference sequence). Via MiXCR, TCRdb re-called the 5' RACE reads, giving one row per CDR3 protein. The sample carries about 180,000 distinct CDR3 sequences, approximately 6.2% recorded once. This sequence joins TRBV3-1 and TRBJ1-2; D unresolved. The sequenced sample was CD4+ T cells sorted from PBMCs, obtained on the day of the first yellow fever vaccination. This sequence was found in a man between 18 and 29 years old who received the YFV17D yellow fever vaccine. The CDR3 sequence: CASTTNGLAYGYTF. CDR3 nucleotides: TGTGCCAGCACAACTAACGGCCTTGCCTATGGCTACACCTTC.